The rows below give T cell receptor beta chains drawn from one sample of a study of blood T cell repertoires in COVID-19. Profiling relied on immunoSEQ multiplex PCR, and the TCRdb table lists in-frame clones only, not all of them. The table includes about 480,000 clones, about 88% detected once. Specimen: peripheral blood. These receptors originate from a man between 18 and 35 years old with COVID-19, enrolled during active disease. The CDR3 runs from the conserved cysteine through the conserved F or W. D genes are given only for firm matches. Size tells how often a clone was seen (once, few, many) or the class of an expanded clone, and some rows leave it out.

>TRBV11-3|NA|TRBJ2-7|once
TGTGCCAGCAACAATGGGGGGAGACCTACCTACGAGCAGTACTTC
CASNNGGRPTYEQYF
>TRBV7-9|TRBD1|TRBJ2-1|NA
TGTGCCAGCAGCTTTGGACAGGGCGATGAGCAGTTCTTC
CASSFGQGDEQFF
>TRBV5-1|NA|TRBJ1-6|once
TGCGCCAGCAGCTTGTCGCAGGCAAATTCACCCCTCCACTTT
CASSLSQANSPLHF
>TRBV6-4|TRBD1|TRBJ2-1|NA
TGTGCCAGCAGTCCTCAAGGACAGGGGGCGGGCAATGAGCAGTTCTTC
CASSPQGQGAGNEQFF
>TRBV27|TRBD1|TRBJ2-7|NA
TGTGCCAGCAGTTGGGACAGCACCTACGAGCAGTACTTC
CASSWDSTYEQYF
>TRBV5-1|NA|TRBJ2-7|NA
TGCGCCAGCAGCGACAGCTCCTACGAGCAGTACTTC
CASSDSSYEQYF
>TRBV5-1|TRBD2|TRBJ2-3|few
TGCGCCAGCAGCCCCCGGACTAGCGTTACAGATACGCAGTATTTT
CASSPRTSVTDTQYF
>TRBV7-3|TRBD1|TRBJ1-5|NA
TGTGCCAGCAGCTCCCCTGGACAGGGGCCAAATCAGCCCCAGCATTTT
CASSSPGQGPNQPQHF
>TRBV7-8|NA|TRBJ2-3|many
TGTGCCAGCAGCGCCCCTAGAGCAGATACGCAGTATTTT
CASSAPRADTQYF
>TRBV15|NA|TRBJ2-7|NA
TGTGCCACCAGCAGAGATCGTTTTGAGCAGTACTTC
CATSRDRFEQYF
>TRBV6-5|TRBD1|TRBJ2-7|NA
TGTGCCAGCAGTAAGGGACAGTACTCCTACGAGCAGTACTTC
CASSKGQYSYEQYF
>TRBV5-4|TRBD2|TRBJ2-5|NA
TGTGCCAGCAGCGACGGATCAGCGGGACGAGAGACCCAGTACTTC
CASSDGSAGRETQYF
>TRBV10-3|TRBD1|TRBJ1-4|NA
TGTGCCATCAGTGACCCGGGACAGGGGGATGAAAAACTGTTTTTT
CAISDPGQGDEKLFF
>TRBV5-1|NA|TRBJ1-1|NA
TGCGCCAGCAGCTTGGGTAAGGGCCGGAGGGGTAAGGAGATGAACACTGAAGCTTTCTTT
CASSLGKGRRGKEMNTEAFF
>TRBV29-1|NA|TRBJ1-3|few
TGCAGCGTGCGAGGGGGTCTAAACTCCCAAGGAAACACCATATATTTT
CSVRGGLNSQGNTIYF
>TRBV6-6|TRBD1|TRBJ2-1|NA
TGTGCCAGCAGTTGGGACAGGGTGGCTAATGAGCAGTTCTTC
CASSWDRVANEQFF
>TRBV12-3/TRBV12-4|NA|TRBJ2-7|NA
TGTGCCAGCAGTTTACTCAGCTACGAGCAGTACTTC
CASSLLSYEQYF
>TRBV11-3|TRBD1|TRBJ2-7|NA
TGTGCCAGCAGCTTAGGACACGGACAGGGGGACTACGAGCAGTACTTC
CASSLGHGQGDYEQYF
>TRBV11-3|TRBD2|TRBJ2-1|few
TGTGCCAGCAGCTCTAGCGGATACAATGAGCAGTTCTTC
CASSSSGYNEQFF
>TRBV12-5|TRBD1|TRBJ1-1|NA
TGTGCTAGTGGTTTGGTCCTGGACAGGCGAGACACTGAAGCTTTCTTT
CASGLVLDRRDTEAFF
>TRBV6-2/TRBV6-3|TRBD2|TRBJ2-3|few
TGTGCCAGCAGTTACTCCTTTCGGACTAGCGACACAGATACGCAGTATTTT
CASSYSFRTSDTDTQYF
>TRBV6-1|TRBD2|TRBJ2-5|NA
TGTGCCAGCAGTGATAACTGGGGGGGGACTAGAGTGCAGGAGACCCAGTACTTC
CASSDNWGGTRVQETQYF
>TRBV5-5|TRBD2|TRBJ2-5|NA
TGTGCCAGCAGCTCCCCAAGGACTAGTCTTGAGACCCAGTACTTC
CASSSPRTSLETQYF
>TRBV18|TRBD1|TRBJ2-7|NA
TGTGCCAGCTCACCGGCACAGGGGCCCTACGAGCAGTACTTC
CASSPAQGPYEQYF
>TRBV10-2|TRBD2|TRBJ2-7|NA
TGCGCCAGTCTAGCGGGAGTCTCCTACGAGCAGTACTTC
CASLAGVSYEQYF
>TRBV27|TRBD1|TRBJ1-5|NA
TGTGCCAGCGGGGACAGGCAGCCCCAGCATTTT
CASGDRQPQHF
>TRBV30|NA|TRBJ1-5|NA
TGTGCCTGGACCAAAAACGGGGGGGATCAGCCCCAGCATTTT
CAWTKNGGDQPQHF
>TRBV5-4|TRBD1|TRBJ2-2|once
TGTGCCAGCAGCCTAAGACAGGGGGGGAACACCGGGGAGCTGTTTTTT
CASSLRQGGNTGELFF
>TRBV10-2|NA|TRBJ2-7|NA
TGCGCCAGCAGTGAGGGGCGAGAGCAGTACTTC
CASSEGREQYF
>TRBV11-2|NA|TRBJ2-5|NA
TGTGCCAGCAGCTTAGAGCGAGAGACCCAGTACTTC
CASSLERETQYF
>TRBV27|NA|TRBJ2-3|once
TGTGCCAGCAGTCATAGCACAGATACGCAGTATTTT
CASSHSTDTQYF
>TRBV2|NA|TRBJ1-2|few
TGTGCCCCGCAGCAGGTCCCAGCCTCCGGCTACACCTTC
CAPQQVPASGYTF
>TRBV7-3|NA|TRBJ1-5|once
TGTGCCAGCAGGCCAAAGGCAACAGGGATCCCTCAGCCCCAGCATTTT
CASRPKATGIPQPQHF
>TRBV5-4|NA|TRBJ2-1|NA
TGTGCCAGCAGCTTCGACAGCAATGAGCAGTTCTTC
CASSFDSNEQFF
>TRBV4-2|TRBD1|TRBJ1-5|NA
TGTGCCAGCAGCCAGGGACAGGGAAGTCAGCCCCAGCATTTT
CASSQGQGSQPQHF
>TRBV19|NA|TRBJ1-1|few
TGTGCCAGTAGTAAGACAGGCCTCCCTCATGAAGCTTTCTTT
CASSKTGLPHEAFF
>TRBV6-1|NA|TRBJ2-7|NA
TGTGCCAGCAGTGAAGTCAGCTACGAGCAGTACTTC
CASSEVSYEQYF
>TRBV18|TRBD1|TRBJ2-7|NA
TGTGCCAGCTCACCAGTCGGGACAGGGGACTACGAGCAGTACTTC
CASSPVGTGDYEQYF
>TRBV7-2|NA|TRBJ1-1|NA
TGTGCCAGCAGCCCTAGAAGAGTTGAAGCTTTCTTT
CASSPRRVEAFF
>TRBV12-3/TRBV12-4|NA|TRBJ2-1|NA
TGTGCCAGCAGTTCCAGGAACAATGAGCAGTTCTTC
CASSSRNNEQFF
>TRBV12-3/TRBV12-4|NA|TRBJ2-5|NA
TGTGCCAGCAGCCTTACTAGGGAGACCCAGTACTTC
CASSLTRETQYF
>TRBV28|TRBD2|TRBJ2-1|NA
TGTGCCAGCAGTCCTCAGGTTAGCGGGAGTCCCTACAATGAGCAGTTCTTC
CASSPQVSGSPYNEQFF